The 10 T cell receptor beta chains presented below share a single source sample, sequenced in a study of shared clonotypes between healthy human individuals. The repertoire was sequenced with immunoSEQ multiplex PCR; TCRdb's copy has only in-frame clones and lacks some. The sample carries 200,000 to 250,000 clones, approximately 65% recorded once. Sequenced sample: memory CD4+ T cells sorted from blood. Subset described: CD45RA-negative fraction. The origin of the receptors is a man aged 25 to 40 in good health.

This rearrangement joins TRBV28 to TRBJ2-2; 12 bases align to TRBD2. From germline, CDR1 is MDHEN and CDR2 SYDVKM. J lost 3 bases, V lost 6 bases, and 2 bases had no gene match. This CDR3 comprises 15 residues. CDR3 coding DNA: TGTGCCAGCAGCCTAGCGGGAGGGTACACCGGGGAGCTGTTTTTT. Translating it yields CASSLAGGYTGELFF.

CDR3 bases: TGTGCCAGCAGTGAATCCGGGGGAGCGAACACCGGGGAGCTGTTTTTT. Translated: CASSESGGANTGELFF. The rearrangement joins TRBV25-1 to TRBJ2-2; perhaps TRBD2 as D (6 bases). V gave up 1 base and J gave up 0 bases, with 9 bases separating them. Germline V lookup: CDR1 MGHDK, CDR2 SYGVNS. The CDR3 sequence is 16 residues long.

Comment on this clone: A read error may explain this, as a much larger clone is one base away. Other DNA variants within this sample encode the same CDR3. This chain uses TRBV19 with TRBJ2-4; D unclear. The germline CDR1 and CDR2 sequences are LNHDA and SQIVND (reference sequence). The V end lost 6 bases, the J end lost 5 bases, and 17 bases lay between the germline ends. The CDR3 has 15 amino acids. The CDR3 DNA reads TGTGCCAGTAGCATGGTCCAAGGTTCGGAAAACATTCAGTACTTC. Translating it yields CASSMVQGSENIQYF.

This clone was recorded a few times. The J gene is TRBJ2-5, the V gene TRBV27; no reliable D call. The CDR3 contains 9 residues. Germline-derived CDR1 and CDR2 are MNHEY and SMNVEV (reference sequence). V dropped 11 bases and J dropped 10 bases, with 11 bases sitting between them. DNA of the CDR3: TGTGCCCGTTTAGTTCACCAGTACTTC. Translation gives CARLVHQYF.

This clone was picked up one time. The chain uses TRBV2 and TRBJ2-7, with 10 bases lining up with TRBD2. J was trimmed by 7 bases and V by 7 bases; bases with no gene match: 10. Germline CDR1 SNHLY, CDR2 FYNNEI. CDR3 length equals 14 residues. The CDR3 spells CASTEAGGRREQYF. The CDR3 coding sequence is TGTGCCAGCACGGAAGCGGGAGGGCGCAGGGAGCAGTACTTC.

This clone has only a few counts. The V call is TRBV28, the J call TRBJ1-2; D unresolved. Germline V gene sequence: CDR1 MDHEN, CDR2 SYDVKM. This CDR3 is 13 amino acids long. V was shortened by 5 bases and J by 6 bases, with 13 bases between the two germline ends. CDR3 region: CASSIYKENGYTF. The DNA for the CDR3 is TGTGCCAGCAGTATCTATAAGGAAAATGGCTACACCTTC.

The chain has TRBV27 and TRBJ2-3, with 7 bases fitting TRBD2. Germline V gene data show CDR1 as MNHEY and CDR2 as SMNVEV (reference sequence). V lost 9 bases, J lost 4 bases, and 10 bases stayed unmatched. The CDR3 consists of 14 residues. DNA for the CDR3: TGTGCCAGTAGATGGGGCGGGAGTGCAGATACGCAGTATTTT. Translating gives CASRWGGSADTQYF.

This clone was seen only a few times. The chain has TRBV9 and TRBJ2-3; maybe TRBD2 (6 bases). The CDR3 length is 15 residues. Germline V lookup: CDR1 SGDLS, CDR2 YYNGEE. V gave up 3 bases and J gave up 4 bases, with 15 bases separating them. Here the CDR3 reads CASSARLGMPDTQYF. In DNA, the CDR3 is TGTGCCAGCAGCGCGAGACTAGGTATGCCAGATACGCAGTATTTT. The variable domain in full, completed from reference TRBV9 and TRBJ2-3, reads DSGVTQTPKHLITATGQRVTLRCSPRSGDLSVYWYQQSLDQGLQFLIQYYNGEERAKGNILERFSAQQFPDLHSELNLSSLELGDSALYFCASSARLGMPDTQYFGPGTRLTVL.

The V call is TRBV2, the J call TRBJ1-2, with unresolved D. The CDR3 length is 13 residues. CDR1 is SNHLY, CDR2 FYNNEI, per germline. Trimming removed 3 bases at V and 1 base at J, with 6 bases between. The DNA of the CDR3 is TGTGCCAGCAGTGACGATATTAACTATGGCTACACCTTC. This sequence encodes CASSDDINYGYTF.

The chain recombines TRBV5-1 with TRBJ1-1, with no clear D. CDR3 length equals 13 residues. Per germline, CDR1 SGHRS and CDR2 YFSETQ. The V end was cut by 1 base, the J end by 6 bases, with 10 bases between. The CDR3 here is CASSLNVAAEAFF. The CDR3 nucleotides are TGCGCCAGCAGCTTGAATGTCGCGGCTGAAGCTTTCTTT.